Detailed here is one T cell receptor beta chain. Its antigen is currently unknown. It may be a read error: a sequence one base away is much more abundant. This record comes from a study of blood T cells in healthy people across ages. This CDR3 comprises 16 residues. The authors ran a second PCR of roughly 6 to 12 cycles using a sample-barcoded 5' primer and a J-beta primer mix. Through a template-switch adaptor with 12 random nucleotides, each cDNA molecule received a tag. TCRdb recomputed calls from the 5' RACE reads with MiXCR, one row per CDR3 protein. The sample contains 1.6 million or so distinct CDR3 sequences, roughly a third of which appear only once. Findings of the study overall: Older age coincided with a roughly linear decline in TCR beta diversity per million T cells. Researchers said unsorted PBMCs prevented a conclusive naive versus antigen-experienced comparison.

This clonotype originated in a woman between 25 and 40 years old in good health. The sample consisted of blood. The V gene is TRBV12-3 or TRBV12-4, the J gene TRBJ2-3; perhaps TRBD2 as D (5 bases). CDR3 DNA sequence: TGTGCCAGCAGTTCCTTAGCGACGGCTAGCACAGATGCGCAGTATTTT. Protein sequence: CASSSLATASTDAQYF.